This T cell receptor (beta chain) appears in the sequencing data of a study of cytomegalovirus exposure and HLA in healthy donors. The study, taken as a whole, reports: Cytomegalovirus-associated TCR beta chains were listed, numbering 150 to 200.

Sequencing used immunoSEQ multiplex PCR; TCRdb keeps in-frame clones, though not all of them. The table lists 110,000 or so clones, approximately 89% of them singletons. V lost 3 bases and J lost 4; bases outside the gene matches: 5. Germline lookup yields CDR1 SEHNR and CDR2 FQNEAQ (reference sequence). This CDR3 region has 14 residues. A few counts support this clone. Its antigen is currently unknown. Sequencing used PBMCs. This clonotype originated in a man in his late teens or twenties in good health and CMV-seronegative. The V and J genes are TRBV7-9 and TRBJ1-2, with TRBD1 identical over 7 bases. The CDR3 protein is CASSFGTAFYGYTF. CDR3 bases: TGTGCCAGCAGCTTCGGGACAGCATTCTATGGCTACACCTTC.